One and the same sample provided the 24 T cell receptor beta chains below, sequenced in a study of blood T cell repertoires in COVID-19. Method: immunoSEQ multiplex PCR; TCRdb's copy keeps in-frame clones and lacks some. The sample holds around 74,000 clones, 70% to 90% seen once. Sequenced: peripheral blood. These receptor sequences come from a man under 40 with acute or convalescent COVID-19.

This clone was counted once. The rearrangement joins TRBV14 to TRBJ2-3; D not certain. The CDR3 has 15 amino acids. Trimming pared 1 base from V and 0 bases from J, leaving 8 bases between. Germline CDR1 is SGHDN and CDR2 is FVKESK. CDR3 DNA: TGTGCCAGCAGCCAAGCGACAACTAGCACAGATACGCAGTATTTT. Its protein product is CASSQATTSTDTQYF.

The chain carries TRBV30 and TRBJ2-1; D is unresolved. The CDR3 has 12 residues. Trimming shortened V by 0 bases and J by 7 bases, and 7 bases separated the two germline ends. CDR1 is GTSNPN and CDR2 is SVGIG in the germline V gene (reference sequence). The CDR3: CAWSVSVNEQFF. CDR3 coding DNA: TGTGCCTGGAGTGTATCCGTAAATGAGCAGTTCTTC.

CDR3 region: CASSYWGQGTEAFF. The CDR3 coding sequence is TGTGCCAGCAGTTACTGGGGACAGGGCACTGAAGCTTTCTTT. This chain joins TRBV6-5 and TRBJ1-1; TRBD1 matches at 9 bases. Germline lookup yields CDR1 MNHEY and CDR2 SVGAGI. V lost 1 base, J lost 4 bases, and 1 base stayed unmatched. The CDR3 is 14 residues long.

The rearrangement links TRBV10-2 to TRBJ1-5; 10 bases line up with TRBD1. The CDR3 spans 19 residues. Looked up from germline, CDR1 is WSHSY and CDR2 is SAAADI. V lost 6 bases, J lost 0 bases, and 14 bases stayed unmatched. CDR3 sequence (DNA): TGCGCCAGCAGGCCAGACCCGGGACAGGGGACATATAGCAATCAGCCCCAGCATTTT. Its translation is CASRPDPGQGTYSNQPQHF.

This rearrangement joins TRBV7-2 to TRBJ1-1, with 9 bases lining up with TRBD1. The CDR3 totals 15 residues. Germline V gene lookup returns CDR1 SGHTA and CDR2 FQGNSA. Trimming took 4 bases from V and 3 from J; bases not matched to a gene: 6. The CDR3 DNA reads TGTGCCAGCAGCTCTAACAGGGGGCGCGACACTGAAGCTTTCTTT. Translating it yields CASSSNRGRDTEAFF.

The genes are TRBV7-6 and TRBJ2-1; no reliable D call. The CDR3 runs 12 residues. Germline CDR1 reads SGHVS; CDR2 reads FNYEAQ. Trimming took 4 bases from V and 9 from J, leaving 10 bases between them. The CDR3 DNA is TGTGCCAGCAGCTACCCGAGAGGTGAGCAGTTCTTC. Its translation: CASSYPRGEQFF.

A note on this clone: The sample holds other DNA sequences that translate to the same CDR3. In DNA, the CDR3 is TGTGCCAGCAGCTCACAGGGCTACGAGCAGTACTTC. Encoded protein: CASSSQGYEQYF. The chain recombines TRBV5-6 with TRBJ2-7; a weak D match, TRBD1 (6 bases). V was pared by 3 bases and J by 3 bases, with 7 bases between. This CDR3 is built from 12 residues. Germline V gene data show CDR1 as SGHDT and CDR2 as YYEEEE.

The chain joins TRBV4-1 to TRBJ2-3; 11 positions match TRBD2. Unmatched junction bases numbered 9, after V lost 3 bases and J lost 4 bases. Germline V gene lookup returns CDR1 MGHRA and CDR2 YSYEKL. The CDR3 is made up of 17 amino acids. In DNA, the CDR3 is TGCGCCAGCAGCCACTTCTTTAGCGGGAGGGGATCAGATACGCAGTATTTT. Encoded protein: CASSHFFSGRGSDTQYF.

This chain uses TRBV30 with TRBJ1-1; no clear D. The CDR3 is made up of 13 amino acids. Germline V CDR1 and CDR2: GTSNPN, SVGIG (reference sequence). Trimming took off 2 bases at V and 0 bases at J, with 7 bases between the two ends. The CDR3 DNA reads TGTGCCTGGAGTCCCCAGGTGAACACTGAAGCTTTCTTT. Protein: CAWSPQVNTEAFF. Variable domain in full (rest from reference TRBV30 and TRBJ1-1): SQTIHQWPATLVQPVGSPLSLECTVEGTSNPNLYWYRQAAGRGLQLLFYSVGIGQISSEVPQNLSASRPQDRQFILSSKKLLLSDSGFYLCAWSPQVNTEAFFGQGTRLTVV.

This rearrangement joins TRBV7-9 to TRBJ2-3, with TRBD2 identical over 9 bases. CDR1 and CDR2 (germline): SEHNR, FQNEAQ (reference sequence). CDR3 length equals 15 residues. The trim removed 0 bases at V and 7 bases at J, leaving 5 bases unmatched. The CDR3 reads CASSLAAGGPNTQYF. The CDR3 nucleotides read TGTGCCAGCAGCTTAGCGGCGGGAGGGCCGAATACGCAGTATTTT.

The J gene is TRBJ1-2, the V gene TRBV3-1 (or the pseudogene TRBV3-2); TRBD1 is a possible D gene (5 bases). The CDR3 sequence is 18 residues long. Germline V lookup: CDR1 LGHDT, CDR2 YNNKEL (reference sequence). Trimming stripped 0 bases from V and 0 bases from J, with 17 bases between. This chain's CDR3 is CASSQEGARQGSNYGYTF. The CDR3, as DNA: TGTGCCAGCAGCCAAGAAGGGGCCCGGCAGGGATCTAACTATGGCTACACCTTC.

The V call is TRBV4-2, the J call TRBJ2-3, with TRBD2 matching over 13 bases. Trimming took 2 bases from V and 4 from J; bases not matched to a gene: 15. The germline CDR1 and CDR2 sequences are LGHNA and YNFKEQ. CDR3 length: 20 amino acids. The chain's CDR3 is CASSQKAGPTSGRAPDTQYF. The CDR3, as DNA: TGTGCCAGCAGCCAAAAGGCGGGGCCTACTAGCGGGAGGGCCCCAGATACGCAGTATTTT.

The rearrangement uses TRBV7-6 and TRBJ2-1; the match to TRBD2 covers 7 bases. The CDR3 is 15 amino acids. CDR1 is SGHVS, CDR2 FNYEAQ, per germline. Trimming cost V 5 bases and J 4 bases; bases outside gene matches: 8. The CDR3 protein is CASSPASGVYNEQFF. The CDR3 DNA sequence: TGTGCCAGCAGCCCCGCCAGCGGGGTATACAATGAGCAGTTCTTC.

The chain links TRBV5-5 to TRBJ1-1, with a tentative D call TRBD1 (5 bases). CDR1 and CDR2 from the germline V gene are SGHKS and YYEKEE (reference sequence). Trimming stripped 2 bases from V and 3 bases from J, with 17 bases between. There are 16 residues in the CDR3. CDR3 region: CASSLDSVTSDTEAFF. The CDR3, as DNA: TGTGCCAGCAGCTTAGACAGTGTAACCTCTGACACTGAAGCTTTCTTT.

V gene TRBV29-1 combines with J gene TRBJ2-2; 11 bases line up with TRBD2. V lost 4 bases and J lost 4; bases outside the gene matches: 2. There are 14 residues in the CDR3. CDR1 and CDR2 from the germline V gene are SQVTM and ANQGSEA. CDR3 coding DNA: TGCAGCGTTGTCCTAGCGGGGGGCACCGGGGAGCTGTTTTTT. This encodes CSVVLAGGTGELFF.

The chain couples TRBV6-5 to TRBJ1-1; tentatively, D is TRBD1 (6 bases). V lost 2 bases to trimming and J lost 5 bases, with 12 bases between them. The germline CDR1 and CDR2 sequences are MNHEY and SVGAGI. The CDR3 is 14 amino acids. The CDR3 sequence is CASSYQNQGTEAFF. In nucleotides, the CDR3 is TGTGCCAGCAGTTACCAGAATCAGGGGACTGAAGCTTTCTTT.

The chain combines TRBV3-1 (or the pseudogene TRBV3-2) with TRBJ1-5, with a possible D match to TRBD1 (5 bases). The CDR3 consists of 15 residues. V gave up 4 bases and J gave up 4 bases, with 14 bases separating them. Looked up from germline, CDR1 is LGHDT and CDR2 is YNNKEL (reference sequence). The CDR3 here is CASSRGRVRNQPQHF. The CDR3 DNA is TGTGCCAGCAGCCGGGGGAGGGTCCGTAATCAGCCCCAGCATTTT.

There are a few counts of this clone. The V gene is TRBV6-4, the J gene TRBJ2-1; 10 bases are shared with TRBD1. V lost 5 bases, J lost 3 bases, and 7 bases stayed unmatched. The germline V gene encodes CDR1 MRHNA and CDR2 SNTAGT. This CDR3 region has 16 residues. DNA for the CDR3: TGTGCCAGCAGTTCCCTGGGGACAGGGGACTACAATGAGCAGTTCTTC. It translates to CASSSLGTGDYNEQFF.

A word on this clone: One end of the junction varies from germline; a read error may be responsible. The rearrangement uses TRBV5-1 and TRBJ2-7; no clear D gene. Germline V gives CDR1 SGHRS, CDR2 YFSETQ. The CDR3 covers 14 residues. The CDR3 protein is CASSFSQNSNEQYF. CDR3 bases: TGCGCCAGCAGCTTTTCACAGAACTCCAACGAGCAGTACTTC.

This chain links TRBV27 with TRBJ2-3; D might be TRBD2 (6 bases). The CDR3 extends over 14 amino acids. Trimming shortened V by 3 bases and J by 1 base, and 8 bases separated the two germline ends. CDR1 MNHEY and CDR2 SMNVEV come from the germline V gene (reference sequence). The CDR3 region is CASSLGLGTDTQYF. CDR3 DNA: TGTGCCAGCAGTTTGGGACTCGGCACAGATACGCAGTATTTT.

J is TRBJ2-7 and V is TRBV27; tentatively, D is TRBD1 (6 bases). CDR3 length: 14 residues. Germline V CDR1 and CDR2: MNHEY, SMNVEV (reference sequence). Deletions cut 6 bases from V and 7 bases from J, with 19 bases between. The DNA of the CDR3 is TGTGCCAGCAGCCCCGATCCTTCAGGGGAAGAGCAGTACTTC. Translating it yields CASSPDPSGEEQYF.

The genes are TRBV6-6 and TRBJ2-2; 14 bases align to TRBD2. CDR3 length: 16 residues. The germline V gene encodes CDR1 MNHNY and CDR2 SVGAGI (reference sequence). Trimming took 6 bases from V and 6 from J; bases not matched to a gene: 6. The CDR3 region is CASRGLAGEESGELFF. The DNA of the CDR3 is TGTGCCAGCAGGGGACTAGCGGGAGAAGAATCCGGGGAGCTGTTTTTT.

V and J are TRBV20-1 and TRBJ2-3; 10 bases are a match to TRBD2. Germline CDR1 DFQATT, CDR2 SNEGSKA (reference sequence). Losses at the gene ends were 7 bases for V and 11 bases for J; bases not matched to a gene: 6. This CDR3 comprises 11 residues. The DNA of the CDR3 is TGCAGTGGCCCCCTAGCGGGGGTGCAGTATTTT. This sequence encodes CSGPLAGVQYF.

This clone was counted a few times. This chain links TRBV11-2 with TRBJ2-3; 9 bases align to TRBD2. J was trimmed by 2 bases and V by 1 base; bases with no gene match: 1. The CDR3 is 15 amino acids. CDR1 is SGHAT, CDR2 FQNNGV, per germline. The CDR3 loop reads CASSLGGRATDTQYF. The CDR3 DNA follows: TGTGCCAGCAGCTTAGGCGGGAGGGCCACAGATACGCAGTATTTT. The whole variable domain, remainder taken from reference TRBV11-2 and TRBJ2-3, is EAGVAQSPRYKIIEKRQSVAFWCNPISGHATLYWYQQILGQGPKLLIQFQNNGVVDDSQLPKDRFSAERLKGVDSTLKIQPAKLEDSAVYLCASSLGGRATDTQYFGPGTRLTVL.